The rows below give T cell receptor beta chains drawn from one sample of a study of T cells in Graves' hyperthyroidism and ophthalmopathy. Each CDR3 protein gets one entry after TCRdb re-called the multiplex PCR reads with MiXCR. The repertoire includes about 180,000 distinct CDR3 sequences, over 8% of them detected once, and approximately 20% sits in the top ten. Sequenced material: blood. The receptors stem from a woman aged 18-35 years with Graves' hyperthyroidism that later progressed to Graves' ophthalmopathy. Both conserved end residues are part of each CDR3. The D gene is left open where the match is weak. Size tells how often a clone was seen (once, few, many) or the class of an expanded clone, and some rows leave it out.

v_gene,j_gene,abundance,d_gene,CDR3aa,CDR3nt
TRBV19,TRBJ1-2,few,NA,CASSIGQGRVGGYTF,TGTGCCAGTAGTATCGGGCAAGGAAGAGTAGGTGGCTACACCTTC
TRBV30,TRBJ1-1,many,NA,CAWKMAGEAFF,TGTGCCTGGAAAATGGCCGGGGAAGCTTTCTTT
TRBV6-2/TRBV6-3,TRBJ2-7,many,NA,CASSYPPSYEQYF,TGTGCCAGCAGTTACCCTCCGAGCTACGAGCAGTACTTC
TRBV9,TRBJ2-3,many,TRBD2,CASSPGLAGGPDTQYF,TGTGCCAGCAGCCCAGGACTAGCGGGGGGTCCGGATACGCAGTATTTT
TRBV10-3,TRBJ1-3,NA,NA,CAITRGSGNTIYF,TGTGCCATCACCCGGGGCTCTGGAAACACCATATATTTT
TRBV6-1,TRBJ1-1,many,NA,CASSLRTGEAFF,TGTGCCAGCAGTCTTCGGACTGGGGAAGCTTTCTTT
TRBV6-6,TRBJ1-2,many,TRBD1,CASSYARTGGHYGYTF,TGTGCCAGCAGTTACGCCCGGACAGGGGGCCACTATGGCTACACCTTC
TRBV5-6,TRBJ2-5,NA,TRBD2,CASSLAGGTGGYF,TGTGCCAGCAGCTTGGCTGGGGGAACGGGAGGGTACTTC
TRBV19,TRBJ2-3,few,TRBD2,CASTLAGGSTDTQYF,TGTGCCAGCACTCTAGCGGGAGGAAGCACAGATACGCAGTATTTT
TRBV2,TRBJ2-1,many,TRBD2,CASTRRLAASYNEQFF,TGTGCCAGCACCCGGCGACTAGCGGCCTCCTACAATGAGCAGTTCTTC
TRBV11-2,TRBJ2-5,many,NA,CASSTTGGETQYF,TGTGCCAGCAGCACCACAGGAGGAGAGACCCAGTACTTC
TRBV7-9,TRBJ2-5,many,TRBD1,CASSSAPLRGRETQYF,TGTGCCAGCAGCTCAGCCCCTCTCAGGGGGCGAGAGACCCAGTACTTC
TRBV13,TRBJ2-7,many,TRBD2,CASSLNSVSGRYEQYF,TGTGCCAGCAGCTTAAATTCCGTCAGCGGGAGGTACGAGCAGTACTTC
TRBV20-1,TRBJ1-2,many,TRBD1,CSAYLGQGSRYTF,TGCAGTGCTTACTTGGGACAGGGGAGTCGCTACACCTTC
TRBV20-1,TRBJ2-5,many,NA,CSARPLKYF,TGCAGTGCCAGGCCCCTCAAGTACTTC
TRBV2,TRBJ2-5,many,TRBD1,CASSDWGTGDPWETQYF,TGTGCCAGCAGTGATTGGGGGACAGGCGACCCTTGGGAGACCCAGTACTTC
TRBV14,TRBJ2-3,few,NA,CASSQSSSTSTDTQYF,TGTGCCAGCAGCCAGTCTTCATCAACCAGCACAGATACGCAGTATTTT
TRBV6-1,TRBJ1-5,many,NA,CASSFGGNQPQHF,TGTGCCAGCAGTTTTGGGGGCAATCAGCCCCAGCATTTT
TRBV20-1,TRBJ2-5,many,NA,CSANSRQGQETQYF,TGCAGTGCTAACTCACGTCAGGGACAAGAGACCCAGTACTTC
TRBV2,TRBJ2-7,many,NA,CASFGLLVEQYF,TGTGCCAGCTTTGGTTTATTGGTCGAGCAGTACTTC
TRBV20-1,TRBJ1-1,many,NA,CSARDHGDTEAFF,TGCAGTGCTAGAGATCACGGGGACACTGAAGCTTTCTTT
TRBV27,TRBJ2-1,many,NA,CASSFGGGTGGQFF,TGTGCCAGCAGTTTTGGAGGGGGGACTGGTGGGCAGTTCTTC
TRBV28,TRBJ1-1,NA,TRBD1,CASSFLGQGRGGTEAFF,TGTGCCAGCAGTTTTCTTGGACAGGGGCGAGGGGGCACTGAAGCTTTCTTT
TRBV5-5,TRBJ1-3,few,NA,CASKIGLPGPGDTIYF,TGTGCCAGCAAAATTGGACTACCGGGACCGGGGGACACCATATATTTT
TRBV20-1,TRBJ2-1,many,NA,CSAPSTGFSYNEQFF,TGCAGTGCACCTAGCACGGGATTCTCCTACAATGAGCAGTTCTTC
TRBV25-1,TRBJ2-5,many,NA,CASRGYGGPWETQYF,TGTGCCAGCAGAGGCTACGGGGGCCCTTGGGAGACCCAGTACTTC
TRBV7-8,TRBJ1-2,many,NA,CASSLAGNYGYTF,TGTGCCAGCAGCTTAGCGGGAAACTATGGCTACACCTTC
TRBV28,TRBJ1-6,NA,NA,CATLSGPYNSPLHF,TGTGCCACTTTATCTGGACCTTATAATTCACCCCTCCACTTT
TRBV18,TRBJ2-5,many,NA,CASSPLVRETQYF,TGTGCCAGCTCACCACTGGTGCGAGAGACCCAGTACTTC
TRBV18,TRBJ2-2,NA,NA,CASSPPSRQGGNTGELFF,TGTGCCAGCTCACCACCGAGTCGGCAGGGGGGAAACACCGGGGAGCTGTTTTTT
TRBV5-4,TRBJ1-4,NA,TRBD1,CASSLSTGDEKLFF,TGTGCCAGCAGCTTGAGCACAGGGGATGAAAAACTGTTTTTT
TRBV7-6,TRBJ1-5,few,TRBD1,CACGTGGGQPQHF,TGTGCCTGCGGGACAGGGGGGGGTCAGCCCCAGCATTTT
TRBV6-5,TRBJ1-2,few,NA,CASSYSLSAPLVGYTF,TGTGCCAGCAGTTACTCGCTTTCTGCCCCTTTAGTAGGCTACACCTTC
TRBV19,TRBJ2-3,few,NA,CASSPRLGSQYF,TGTGCCAGTAGTCCTCGCCTCGGGTCGCAGTATTTT
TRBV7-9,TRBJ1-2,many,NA,CASSSQTGLGGYTF,TGTGCCAGCAGCTCCCAAACAGGGTTGGGGGGCTACACCTTC
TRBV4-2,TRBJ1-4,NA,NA,CASSQEMTNEKLFF,TGTGCCAGCAGCCAAGAAATGACCAATGAAAAACTGTTTTTT
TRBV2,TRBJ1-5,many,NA,CASSEARGGGGKHF,TGTGCCAGCAGTGAAGCGCGGGGGGGTGGGGGGAAGCATTTT
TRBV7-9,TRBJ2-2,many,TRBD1,CASSPRTTGGAYGELFF,TGTGCCAGCAGCCCTCGGACGACAGGGGGCGCCTACGGGGAGCTGTTTTTT
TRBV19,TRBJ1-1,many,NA,CASTPSGFTNTEAFF,TGTGCCAGTACCCCATCGGGTTTTACGAACACTGAAGCTTTCTTT
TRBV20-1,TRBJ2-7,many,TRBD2,CSARAGLAGFEQYF,TGCAGTGCTAGAGCTGGCCTAGCGGGATTCGAGCAGTACTTC
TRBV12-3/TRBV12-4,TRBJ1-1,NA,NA,CASSLENRRNTEAFF,TGTGCCAGCAGTTTAGAGAACAGAAGGAACACTGAAGCTTTCTTT
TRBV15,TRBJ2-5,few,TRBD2,CATSSTLAGPQETQYF,TGTGCCACCAGCAGCACTCTAGCGGGGCCTCAAGAGACCCAGTACTTC
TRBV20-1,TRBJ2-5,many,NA,CSASRQETQYF,TGCAGTGCTAGTCGCCAAGAGACCCAGTACTTC
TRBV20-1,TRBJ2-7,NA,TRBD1,CSARTGASYEQYF,TGCAGTGCCAGGACAGGGGCCTCCTACGAGCAGTACTTC
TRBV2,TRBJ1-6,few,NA,CASKGKLNSPLHF,TGTGCCAGCAAGGGCAAGTTGAATTCACCCCTCCACTTT
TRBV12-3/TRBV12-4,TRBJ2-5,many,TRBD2,CASSSALAGDQETQYF,TGTGCCAGCAGCTCCGCCCTAGCGGGCGACCAAGAGACCCAGTACTTC
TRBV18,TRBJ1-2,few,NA,CASSPPNLDLPGGYTF,TGTGCCAGCTCACCACCGAATTTGGACCTCCCAGGGGGCTACACCTTC
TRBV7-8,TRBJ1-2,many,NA,CASSYGGPTFGYTF,TGTGCCAGCAGCTATGGTGGGCCGACTTTTGGCTACACCTTC
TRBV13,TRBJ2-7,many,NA,CASSSHSTYEQYF,TGTGCCAGCAGCAGCCACTCGACGTACGAGCAGTACTTC
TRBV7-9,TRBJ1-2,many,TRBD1,CASSLVTGGQYYGYTF,TGTGCCAGCAGCTTGGTAACAGGGGGCCAGTACTATGGCTACACCTTC